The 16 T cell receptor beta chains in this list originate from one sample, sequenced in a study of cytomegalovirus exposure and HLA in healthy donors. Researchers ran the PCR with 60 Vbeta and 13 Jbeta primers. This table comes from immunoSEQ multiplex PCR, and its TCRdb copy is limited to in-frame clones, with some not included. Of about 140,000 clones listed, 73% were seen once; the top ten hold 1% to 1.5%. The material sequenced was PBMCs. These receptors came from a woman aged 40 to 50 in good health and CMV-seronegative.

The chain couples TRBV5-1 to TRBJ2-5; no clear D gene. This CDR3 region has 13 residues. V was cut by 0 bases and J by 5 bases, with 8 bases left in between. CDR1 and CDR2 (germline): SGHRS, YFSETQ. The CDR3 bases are TGCGCCAGCAGCTTGGCCTCCGAGGAGACCCAGTACTTC. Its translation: CASSLASEETQYF.

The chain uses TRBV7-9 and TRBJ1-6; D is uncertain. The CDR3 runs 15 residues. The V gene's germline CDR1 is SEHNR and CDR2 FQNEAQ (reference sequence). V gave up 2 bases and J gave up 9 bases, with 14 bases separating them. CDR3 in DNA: TGTGCCAGCAGCTTAAGCCGGGTGGGAGGTTCACCCCTCCACTTT. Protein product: CASSLSRVGGSPLHF. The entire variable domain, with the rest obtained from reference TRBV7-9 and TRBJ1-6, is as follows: DTGVSQNPRHKITKRGQNVTFRCDPISEHNRLYWYRQTLGQGPEFLTYFQNEAQLEKSRLLSDRFSAERPKGSFSTLEIQRTEQGDSAMYLCASSLSRVGGSPLHFGNGTRLTVT.

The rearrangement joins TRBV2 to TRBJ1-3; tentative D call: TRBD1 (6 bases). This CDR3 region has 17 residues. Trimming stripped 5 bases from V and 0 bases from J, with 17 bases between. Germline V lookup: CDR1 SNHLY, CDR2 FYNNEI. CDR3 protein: CASSLKITGSSGNTIYF. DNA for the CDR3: TGTGCCAGCAGTCTTAAAATAACAGGGAGCTCTGGAAACACCATATATTTT.

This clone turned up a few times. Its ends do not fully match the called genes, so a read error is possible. The CDR3 region has the DNA TGTGCCAGCAGTGAAGCTGTAGTAATAGCGGGCCAGCTTTTT. As protein: CASSEAVVIAGQLF. This chain joins TRBV2 and TRBJ1-4; D uncertain. The V gene's germline CDR1 is SNHLY and CDR2 FYNNEI. The CDR3 loop spans 14 amino acids.

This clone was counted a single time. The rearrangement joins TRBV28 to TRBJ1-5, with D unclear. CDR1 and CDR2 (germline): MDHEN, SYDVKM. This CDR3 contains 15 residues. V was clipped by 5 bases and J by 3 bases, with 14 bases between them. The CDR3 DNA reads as TGTGCCAGCAGTCCCGCGGGTCCGTCCAATCAGCCCCAGCATTTT. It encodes CASSPAGPSNQPQHF.

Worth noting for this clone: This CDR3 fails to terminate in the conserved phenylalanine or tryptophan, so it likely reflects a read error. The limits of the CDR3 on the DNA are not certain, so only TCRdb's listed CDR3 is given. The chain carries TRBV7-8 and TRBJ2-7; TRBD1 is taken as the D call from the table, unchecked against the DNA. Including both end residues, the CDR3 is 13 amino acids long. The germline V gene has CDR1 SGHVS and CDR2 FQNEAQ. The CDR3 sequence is CASSLGPGTGPSA.

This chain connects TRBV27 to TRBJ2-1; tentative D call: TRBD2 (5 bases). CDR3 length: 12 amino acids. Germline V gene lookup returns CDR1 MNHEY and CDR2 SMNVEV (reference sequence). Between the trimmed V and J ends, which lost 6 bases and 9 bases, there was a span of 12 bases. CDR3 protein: CASRSGTCEQFF. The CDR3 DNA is TGTGCCAGCAGAAGCGGAACCTGTGAGCAGTTCTTC.

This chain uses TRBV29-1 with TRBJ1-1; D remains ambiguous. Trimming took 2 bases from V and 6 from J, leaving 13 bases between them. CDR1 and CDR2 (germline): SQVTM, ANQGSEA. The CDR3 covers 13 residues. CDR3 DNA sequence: TGCAGCGTTGAAAAGACATTAGTCCCTGAAGCTTTCTTT. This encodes CSVEKTLVPEAFF.

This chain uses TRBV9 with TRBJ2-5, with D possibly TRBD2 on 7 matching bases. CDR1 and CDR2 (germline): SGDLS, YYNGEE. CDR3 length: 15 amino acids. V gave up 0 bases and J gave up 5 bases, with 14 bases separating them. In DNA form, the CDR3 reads TGTGCCAGCAGCGTAGGGGGGGGCCCGCAGGAGACCCAGTACTTC. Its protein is CASSVGGGPQETQYF.

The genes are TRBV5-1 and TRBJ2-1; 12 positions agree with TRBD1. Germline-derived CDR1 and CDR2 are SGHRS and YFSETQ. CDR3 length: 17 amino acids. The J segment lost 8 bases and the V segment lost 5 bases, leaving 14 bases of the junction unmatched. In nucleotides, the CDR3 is TGCGCCAGCAGTTCGGGCCCAGTTGGGACAGGGGGCGATGAGCAGTTCTTC. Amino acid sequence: CASSSGPVGTGGDEQFF.

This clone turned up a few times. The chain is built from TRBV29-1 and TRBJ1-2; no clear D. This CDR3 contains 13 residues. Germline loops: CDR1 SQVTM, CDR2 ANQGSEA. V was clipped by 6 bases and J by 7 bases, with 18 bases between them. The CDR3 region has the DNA TGCAGCGTGTGGGCCATCTTTCTCGGTGGCTACACCTTC. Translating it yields CSVWAIFLGGYTF.

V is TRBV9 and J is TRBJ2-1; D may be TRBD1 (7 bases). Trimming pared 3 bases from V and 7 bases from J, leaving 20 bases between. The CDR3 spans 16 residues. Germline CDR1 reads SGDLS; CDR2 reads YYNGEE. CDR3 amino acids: CASSDSYRGGRNEQFF. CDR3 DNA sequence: TGTGCCAGCAGCGATAGCTACAGGGGAGGTCGGAATGAGCAGTTCTTC.

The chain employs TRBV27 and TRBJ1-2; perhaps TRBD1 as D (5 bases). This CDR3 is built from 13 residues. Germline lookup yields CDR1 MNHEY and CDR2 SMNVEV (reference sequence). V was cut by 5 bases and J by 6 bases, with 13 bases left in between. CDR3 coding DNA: TGTGCCAGCAGTGTCCGGGGGGGGAATGGCTACACCTTC. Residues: CASSVRGGNGYTF.

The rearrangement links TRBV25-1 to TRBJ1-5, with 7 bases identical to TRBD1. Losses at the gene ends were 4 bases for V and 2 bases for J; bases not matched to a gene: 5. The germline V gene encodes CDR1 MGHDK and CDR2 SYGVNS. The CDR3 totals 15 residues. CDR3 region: CASSGTTGGNQPQHF. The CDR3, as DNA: TGTGCCAGCAGTGGAACTACAGGGGGCAATCAGCCCCAGCATTTT.

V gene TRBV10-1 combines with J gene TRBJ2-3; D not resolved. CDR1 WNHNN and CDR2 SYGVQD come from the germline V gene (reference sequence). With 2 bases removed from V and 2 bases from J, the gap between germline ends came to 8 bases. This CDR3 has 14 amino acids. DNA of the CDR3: TGCGCCAGCAGTGAGCCGTCCCCCACAGATACGCAGTATTTT. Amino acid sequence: CASSEPSPTDTQYF.

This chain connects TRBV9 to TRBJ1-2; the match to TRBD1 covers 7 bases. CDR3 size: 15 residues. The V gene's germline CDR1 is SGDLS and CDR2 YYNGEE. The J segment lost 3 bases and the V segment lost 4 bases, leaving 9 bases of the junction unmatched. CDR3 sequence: CASSPRTGLYYGYTF. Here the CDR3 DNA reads TGTGCCAGCAGCCCTCGGACAGGCCTTTACTATGGCTACACCTTC.